This TCR beta chain was found in a study of blood T cells in healthy people across ages. V shed 4 bases and J shed 3 bases, with 11 bases lying between them. The CDR3 extends over 13 amino acids. CDR1 and CDR2 from the germline V gene are SQVTM and ANQGSEA. Through a sample-barcoded 5' primer and a J-beta primer mix, a second PCR was run for roughly 6 to 11 cycles. TCRdb fed the 5' RACE reads into MiXCR, producing one record per CDR3 protein. The sample lists hundreds of thousands of distinct CDR3 sequences; 56% were seen once. The V call is TRBV29-1, the J call TRBJ2-3; possible D gene TRBD2, 5 bases. This TCR was recovered from a man aged 40-49 years in good health. The sample comprised blood. This CDR3 is CSVATIRTDTQYF. The CDR3 nucleotides are TGCAGCGTTGCGACTATCCGTACAGATACGCAGTATTTT.